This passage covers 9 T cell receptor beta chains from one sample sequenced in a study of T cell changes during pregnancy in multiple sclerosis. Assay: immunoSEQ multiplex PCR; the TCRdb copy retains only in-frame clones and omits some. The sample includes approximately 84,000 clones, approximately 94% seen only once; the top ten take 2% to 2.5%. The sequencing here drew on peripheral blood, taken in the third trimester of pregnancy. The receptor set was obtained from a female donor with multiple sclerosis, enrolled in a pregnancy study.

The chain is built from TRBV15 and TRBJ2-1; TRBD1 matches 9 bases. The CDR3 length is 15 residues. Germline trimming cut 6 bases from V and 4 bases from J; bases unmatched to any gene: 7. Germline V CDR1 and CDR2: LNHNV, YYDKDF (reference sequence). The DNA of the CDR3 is TGTGCCACCAGGTTCCGGACAGGGGCATACAATGAGCAGTTCTTC. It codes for CATRFRTGAYNEQFF.

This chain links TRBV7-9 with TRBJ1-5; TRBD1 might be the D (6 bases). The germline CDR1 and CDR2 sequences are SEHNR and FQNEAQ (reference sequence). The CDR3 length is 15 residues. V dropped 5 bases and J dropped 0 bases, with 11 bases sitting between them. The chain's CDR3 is CASSDGQNSNQPQHF. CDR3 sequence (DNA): TGTGCCAGCAGCGATGGACAGAATAGCAATCAGCCCCAGCATTTT.

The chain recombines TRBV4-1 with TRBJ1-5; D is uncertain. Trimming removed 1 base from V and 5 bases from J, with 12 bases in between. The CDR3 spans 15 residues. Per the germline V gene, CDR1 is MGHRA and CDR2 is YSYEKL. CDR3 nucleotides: TGCGCCAGCAGCCAAGGGGAGACGGCGGATCAGCCCCAGCATTTT. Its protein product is CASSQGETADQPQHF.

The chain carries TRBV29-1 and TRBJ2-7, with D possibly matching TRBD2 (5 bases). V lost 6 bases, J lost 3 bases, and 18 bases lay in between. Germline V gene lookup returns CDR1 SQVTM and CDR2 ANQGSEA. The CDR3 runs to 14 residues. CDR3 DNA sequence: TGCAGCGTCGCGATGGGAGTCCTGGGCTACGAGCAGTACTTC. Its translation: CSVAMGVLGYEQYF.

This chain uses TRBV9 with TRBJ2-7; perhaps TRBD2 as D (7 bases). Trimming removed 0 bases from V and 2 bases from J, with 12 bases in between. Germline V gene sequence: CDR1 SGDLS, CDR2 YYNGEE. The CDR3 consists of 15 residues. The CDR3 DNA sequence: TGTGCCAGCAGCGTAGGGGGGGGCAAGGCCTACGAGCAGTACTTC. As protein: CASSVGGGKAYEQYF.

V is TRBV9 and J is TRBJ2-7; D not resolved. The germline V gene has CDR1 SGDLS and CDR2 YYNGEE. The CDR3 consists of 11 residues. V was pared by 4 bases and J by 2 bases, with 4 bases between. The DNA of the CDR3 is TGTGCCAGCAGCCCTACCTACGAGCAGTACTTC. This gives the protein CASSPTYEQYF.

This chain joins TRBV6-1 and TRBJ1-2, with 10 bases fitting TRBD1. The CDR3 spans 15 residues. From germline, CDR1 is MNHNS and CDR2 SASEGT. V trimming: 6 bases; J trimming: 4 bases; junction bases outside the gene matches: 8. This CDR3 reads CASSSTGGGGYGYTF. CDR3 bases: TGTGCCAGCAGCTCGACAGGGGGCGGCGGCTATGGCTACACCTTC.

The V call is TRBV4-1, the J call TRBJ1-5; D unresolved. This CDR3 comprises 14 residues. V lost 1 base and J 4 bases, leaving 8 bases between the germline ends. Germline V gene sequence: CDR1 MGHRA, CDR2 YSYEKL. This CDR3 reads CASSQGASNQPQHF. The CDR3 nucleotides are TGCGCCAGCAGCCAAGGGGCATCAAATCAGCCCCAGCATTTT.

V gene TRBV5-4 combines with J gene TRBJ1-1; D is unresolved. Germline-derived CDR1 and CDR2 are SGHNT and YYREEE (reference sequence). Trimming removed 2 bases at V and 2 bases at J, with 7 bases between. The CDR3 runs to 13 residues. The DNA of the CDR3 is TGTGCCAGCAGCTTTGACATTAACACTGAAGCTTTCTTT. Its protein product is CASSFDINTEAFF.